These 5 T cell receptor beta chains came from one sample sequenced in a study of blood T cell repertoires in COVID-19. TCRdb keeps only in-frame clones here, not all; method: immunoSEQ multiplex PCR. Counted here are some 42,000 clones, roughly nine tenths occurring once; the ten biggest clones make up 0.3% to 0.5%. Specimen: peripheral blood. The receptors were gathered from a human donor in a cohort sampled during active COVID-19.

The chain recombines TRBV18 with TRBJ1-2; D call uncertain. The CDR3 has 13 residues. CDR1 and CDR2 from the germline V gene are KGHSH and LQKENI. V was clipped by 3 bases and J by 1 base, with 6 bases between them. Here the CDR3 reads CASSPGSNYGYTF. In DNA, the CDR3 is TGTGCCAGCTCACCGGGCAGTAACTATGGCTACACCTTC.

The genes are TRBV7-9 and TRBJ1-2; possible D gene TRBD1, 5 bases. The length of the CDR3 is 16 residues. The ends were cut back, 2 bases at V and 10 bases at J, with 23 bases in the middle. Germline CDR1 is SEHNR and CDR2 is FQNEAQ (reference sequence). The CDR3 here is CASSLLTLGRTQYYTF. For the CDR3, the DNA is TGTGCCAGCAGCTTATTGACTTTGGGGCGGACGCAATACTACACCTTC. Looking up the rest from reference TRBV7-9 and TRBJ1-2 gives the full variable domain: DTGVSQNPRHKITKRGQNVTFRCDPISEHNRLYWYRQTLGQGPEFLTYFQNEAQLEKSRLLSDRFSAERPKGSFSTLEIQRTEQGDSAMYLCASSLLTLGRTQYYTFGSGTRLTVV.

The rearrangement links TRBV29-1 to TRBJ1-2; tentative D call: TRBD1 (6 bases). Germline assignment: CDR1 SQVTM and CDR2 ANQGSEA. Trimming removed 4 bases at V and 8 bases at J, with 11 bases between. The CDR3 has 11 amino acids. The CDR3 reads CSVGQVDGYTF. The CDR3 bases are TGCAGCGTTGGACAGGTGGACGGCTACACCTTC.

This clone was detected once. V and J are TRBV7-9 and TRBJ1-5; a possible D gene is TRBD1 (5 bases). V shed 8 bases and J shed 6 bases, with 17 bases lying between them. The CDR3 contains 14 residues. Germline V gene sequence: CDR1 SEHNR, CDR2 FQNEAQ (reference sequence). The chain's CDR3 is CASSGWQGGQPQHF. In DNA form, the CDR3 reads TGTGCCAGCTCTGGGTGGCAGGGTGGTCAGCCCCAGCATTTT.

The count of this clone is one. This chain links TRBV20-1 with TRBJ1-2, with D unresolved. Deletions cut 3 bases from V and 4 bases from J, with 9 bases between. The germline V gene encodes CDR1 DFQATT and CDR2 SNEGSKA (reference sequence). There are 12 residues in the CDR3. CDR3 DNA sequence: TGCAGTGCTAGTGCGGGGAGCTATGGCTACACCTTC. Its translation: CSASAGSYGYTF.